These T cell receptor beta chains were read from a single sample in a study of vaccination and CD4 T cells after COVID-19. TCRdb redid the calling of the PCR reads with MiXCR, one entry per CDR3 protein. The profile shows some 19,000 distinct CDR3 sequences, around 42% of them singletons. Their antigens remain unidentified. Sequences were obtained from CD4+ T cells from blood, cultured in vitro. Every receptor here comes from a human donor who had recovered from COVID-19. CDR3s include the opening cysteine and the closing phenylalanine or tryptophan. Each record gives: J gene, V gene, D gene, clone size, CDR3 protein, CDR3 DNA. A D gene is named only where the DNA matches it firmly. Rows may omit the clone size; those that give it use once, few, many or a size class.

j_call: TRBJ2-2
v_call: TRBV28
d_call: TRBD1
clone_size: few
cdr3_aa: CASRNLGTGTGELFF
cdr3_nt: TGTGCCAGCAGAAATCTCGGGACAGGCACCGGGGAGCTGTTTTTT

j_call: TRBJ2-5
v_call: TRBV21-1
d_call: .
clone_size: .
cdr3_aa: CASSKAVGQTQETQYF
cdr3_nt: TGTGCCAGCAGCAAAGCCGTAGGCCAGACCCAAGAGACCCAGTACTTC

j_call: TRBJ2-3
v_call: TRBV6-1
d_call: TRBD1
clone_size: few
cdr3_aa: CASSVTGGSTDTQYF
cdr3_nt: TGTGCCAGCAGTGTAACAGGGGGCAGCACAGATACGCAGTATTTT

j_call: TRBJ2-1
v_call: TRBV27
d_call: TRBD2
clone_size: .
cdr3_aa: CASSLRASGTYNEQFF
cdr3_nt: TGTGCCAGCAGTTTACGTGCTAGCGGGACTTACAATGAGCAGTTCTTC

j_call: TRBJ1-2
v_call: TRBV7-2
d_call: .
clone_size: .
cdr3_aa: CASSRDGSFYGYTF
cdr3_nt: TGTGCCAGCAGCCGGGACGGCTCTTTCTATGGCTACACCTTC

j_call: TRBJ2-6
v_call: TRBV24-1
d_call: .
clone_size: .
cdr3_aa: CATSVGGANVLTF
cdr3_nt: TGTGCCACCAGTGTCGGTGGGGCCAACGTCCTGACTTTC

j_call: TRBJ2-5
v_call: TRBV11-2
d_call: TRBD1
clone_size: .
cdr3_aa: CASSRDRGSETQYF
cdr3_nt: TGTGCCAGCAGCCGCGACAGGGGGAGTGAGACCCAGTACTTC

j_call: TRBJ2-5
v_call: TRBV6-1
d_call: .
clone_size: .
cdr3_aa: CASSAGTVGQETQYF
cdr3_nt: TGTGCCAGCAGTGCCGGGACGGTGGGCCAAGAGACCCAGTACTTC

j_call: TRBJ1-6
v_call: TRBV28
d_call: .
clone_size: .
cdr3_aa: CASSSPGLRGWGNSPLHF
cdr3_nt: TGTGCCAGCAGTTCTCCGGGTTTACGGGGCTGGGGTAATTCACCCCTCCACTTT

j_call: TRBJ2-1
v_call: TRBV28
d_call: TRBD1
clone_size: once
cdr3_aa: CASSLGDREGHEQFF
cdr3_nt: TGTGCCAGCAGCCTTGGGGACAGGGAGGGTCATGAGCAGTTCTTC

j_call: TRBJ1-2
v_call: TRBV12-3/TRBV12-4
d_call: TRBD1
clone_size: few
cdr3_aa: CASSPGQGDIYGYTF
cdr3_nt: TGTGCCAGCAGCCCGGGACAGGGCGACATCTATGGCTACACCTTC

j_call: TRBJ1-6
v_call: TRBV6-5
d_call: .
clone_size: few
cdr3_aa: CASSYSSPGRGANSPLHF
cdr3_nt: TGTGCCAGCAGTTACTCGTCCCCCGGCAGGGGTGCTAATTCACCCCTCCACTTT

j_call: TRBJ1-4
v_call: TRBV6-1
d_call: .
clone_size: .
cdr3_aa: CASIPSTNEKLFF
cdr3_nt: TGTGCCAGCATCCCCTCAACTAATGAAAAACTGTTTTTT

j_call: TRBJ2-3
v_call: TRBV20-1
d_call: .
clone_size: few
cdr3_aa: CSIVLADTDTQYF
cdr3_nt: TGCAGTATAGTCCTGGCGGACACAGATACGCAGTATTTT

j_call: TRBJ1-5
v_call: TRBV15
d_call: .
clone_size: .
cdr3_aa: CATARQVNQPQHF
cdr3_nt: TGTGCCACCGCGCGACAGGTGAATCAGCCCCAGCATTTT

j_call: TRBJ1-1
v_call: TRBV12-3/TRBV12-4
d_call: .
clone_size: .
cdr3_aa: CASTPGQALNTEAFF
cdr3_nt: TGTGCCAGCACCCCCGGGCAGGCATTGAACACTGAAGCTTTCTTT

j_call: TRBJ2-7
v_call: TRBV5-1
d_call: .
clone_size: .
cdr3_aa: CASSRFYEQYF
cdr3_nt: TGCGCCAGCAGTCGGTTCTACGAGCAGTACTTC

j_call: TRBJ2-7
v_call: TRBV6-5
d_call: TRBD2
clone_size: .
cdr3_aa: CASSYLTLADEQYF
cdr3_nt: TGTGCCAGCAGTTACCTCACGCTAGCGGACGAGCAGTACTTC

j_call: TRBJ1-4
v_call: TRBV24-1
d_call: .
clone_size: .
cdr3_aa: CATSDSLGTGEKLFF
cdr3_nt: TGTGCCACCAGTGATTCTCTTGGGACGGGAGAAAAACTGTTTTTT

j_call: TRBJ1-5
v_call: TRBV20-1
d_call: .
clone_size: .
cdr3_aa: CSVPRQVVNQPQHF
cdr3_nt: TGCAGTGTCCCGAGACAGGTCGTTAATCAGCCCCAGCATTTT

j_call: TRBJ1-1
v_call: TRBV29-1
d_call: .
clone_size: few
cdr3_aa: CSVEDHTVRSVYEAEAFF
cdr3_nt: TGCAGCGTTGAAGATCACACAGTACGATCGGTTTATGAAGCTGAAGCTTTCTTT

j_call: TRBJ2-3
v_call: TRBV19
d_call: TRBD2
clone_size: large
cdr3_aa: CASRQTSVATDTQYF
cdr3_nt: TGTGCCAGTAGGCAGACTAGCGTAGCTACAGATACGCAGTATTTT

j_call: TRBJ2-7
v_call: TRBV7-2
d_call: .
clone_size: once
cdr3_aa: CASSLVRGGAYEQYF
cdr3_nt: TGTGCCAGCAGCTTAGTCAGGGGGGGCGCGTACGAGCAGTACTTC

j_call: TRBJ1-1
v_call: TRBV6-2/TRBV6-3
d_call: TRBD1
clone_size: once
cdr3_aa: CASTDADRVPFF
cdr3_nt: TGTGCCAGCACCGACGCGGACAGGGTGCCTTTCTTT

j_call: TRBJ2-5
v_call: TRBV5-4
d_call: TRBD2
clone_size: .
cdr3_aa: CASSLGLAGGKRETQYF
cdr3_nt: TGTGCCAGCAGCTTAGGGCTAGCGGGGGGAAAGAGGGAGACCCAGTACTTC

j_call: TRBJ1-1
v_call: TRBV20-1
d_call: .
clone_size: few
cdr3_aa: CSVQDGRGTEAFF
cdr3_nt: TGCAGTGTTCAGGACGGCCGCGGCACTGAAGCTTTCTTT

j_call: TRBJ2-5
v_call: TRBV19
d_call: TRBD1
clone_size: few
cdr3_aa: CASSVRGRGKSKETQYF
cdr3_nt: TGTGCCAGTAGTGTAAGGGGCAGGGGGAAATCCAAAGAGACCCAGTACTTC

j_call: TRBJ2-3
v_call: TRBV4-1
d_call: TRBD2
clone_size: .
cdr3_aa: CASSQGSIAGVDTQYF
cdr3_nt: TGCGCCAGCAGCCAAGGATCGATAGCGGGGGTAGATACGCAGTATTTT

j_call: TRBJ1-2
v_call: TRBV6-4
d_call: TRBD1
clone_size: .
cdr3_aa: CASSDSWDRDGYTF
cdr3_nt: TGTGCCAGCAGTGACTCGTGGGACAGAGATGGCTACACCTTC

j_call: TRBJ2-7
v_call: TRBV10-3
d_call: .
clone_size: .
cdr3_aa: CAISEPSYEQYF
cdr3_nt: TGTGCCATCAGTGAGCCTTCCTACGAGCAGTACTTC

j_call: TRBJ2-7
v_call: TRBV19
d_call: .
clone_size: .
cdr3_aa: CASSILPSGGLRENEQYF
cdr3_nt: TGTGCCAGTAGTATCCTCCCGTCCGGGGGCCTTCGGGAAAACGAGCAGTACTTC

j_call: TRBJ2-1
v_call: TRBV24-1
d_call: TRBD2
clone_size: few
cdr3_aa: CATSDPRTRPAGEQFF
cdr3_nt: TGTGCCACCAGTGATCCTAGGACTAGACCCGCCGGCGAGCAGTTCTTC

j_call: TRBJ1-5
v_call: TRBV5-1
d_call: .
clone_size: .
cdr3_aa: CASSVNPGWTQPQHF
cdr3_nt: TGCGCCAGCAGCGTGAATCCAGGGTGGACTCAGCCCCAGCATTTT

j_call: TRBJ2-1
v_call: TRBV6-4
d_call: .
clone_size: .
cdr3_aa: CASSDFLRGSNEQFF
cdr3_nt: TGTGCCAGCAGTGACTTTTTAAGGGGATCAAATGAGCAGTTCTTC

j_call: TRBJ1-4
v_call: TRBV7-2
d_call: TRBD1
clone_size: .
cdr3_aa: CASSQRDRGGEKLFF
cdr3_nt: TGTGCCAGCAGCCAGAGGGACAGGGGGGGTGAAAAACTGTTTTTT

j_call: TRBJ1-5
v_call: TRBV6-2/TRBV6-3
d_call: .
clone_size: .
cdr3_aa: CASSRTGRGSNQPQHF
cdr3_nt: TGTGCCAGCAGTCGTACAGGACGGGGGAGCAATCAGCCCCAGCATTTT

j_call: TRBJ2-5
v_call: TRBV20-1
d_call: .
clone_size: once
cdr3_aa: CSARGNNWETQYF
cdr3_nt: TGCAGTGCTAGAGGAAATAATTGGGAGACCCAGTACTTC

j_call: TRBJ1-2
v_call: TRBV20-1
d_call: TRBD1
clone_size: .
cdr3_aa: CSAGSGTGPSFNYGYTF
cdr3_nt: TGCAGTGCTGGGTCCGGGACAGGGCCCTCCTTTAACTATGGCTACACCTTC

j_call: TRBJ2-2
v_call: TRBV19
d_call: TRBD1
clone_size: .
cdr3_aa: CASRALTGQTNTGELFF
cdr3_nt: TGTGCCAGTAGGGCCTTGACAGGGCAAACGAACACCGGGGAGCTGTTTTTT

j_call: TRBJ2-1
v_call: TRBV21-1
d_call: .
clone_size: .
cdr3_aa: CASSWDRLSYNEQFF
cdr3_nt: TGTGCCAGCAGCTGGGACAGGCTTTCGTACAATGAGCAGTTCTTC

j_call: TRBJ1-3
v_call: TRBV6-1
d_call: TRBD1
clone_size: .
cdr3_aa: CASSASGQGSGSTIYF
cdr3_nt: TGTGCCAGCAGTGCCTCCGGACAGGGAAGTGGAAGCACCATATATTTT

j_call: TRBJ1-2
v_call: TRBV18
d_call: .
clone_size: .
cdr3_aa: CASSPIGQGGYTF
cdr3_nt: TGTGCCAGCTCACCAATAGGGCAGGGTGGCTACACCTTC

j_call: TRBJ2-3
v_call: TRBV7-9
d_call: .
clone_size: .
cdr3_aa: CASSLALGPTDTQYF
cdr3_nt: TGTGCCAGCAGCTTAGCTCTAGGACCGACAGATACGCAGTATTTT

j_call: TRBJ2-1
v_call: TRBV27
d_call: TRBD1
clone_size: .
cdr3_aa: CASSSIPGGGYNEQFF
cdr3_nt: TGTGCCAGCAGTTCCATCCCAGGGGGCGGCTACAATGAGCAGTTCTTC

j_call: TRBJ2-5
v_call: TRBV7-9
d_call: .
clone_size: few
cdr3_aa: CASSQQTRPSTETQYF
cdr3_nt: TGTGCCAGCAGCCAACAAACGAGGCCCTCAACGGAGACCCAGTACTTC

j_call: TRBJ1-1
v_call: TRBV18
d_call: .
clone_size: once
cdr3_aa: CASSQLEQRNTEAFF
cdr3_nt: TGTGCCAGCTCACAACTCGAGCAGAGGAACACTGAAGCTTTCTTT